These T cell receptor beta chains were read from a single sample in a study of blood T cell repertoires in COVID-19. TCRdb's copy holds only in-frame clones and misses some; the assay was immunoSEQ multiplex PCR. The sample gives around 180,000 clones, approximately 89% of which show up once; 2% to 2.5% is in the top ten. Sample: PBMCs or T cells enriched from blood (not recorded which). These receptors were collected from a woman aged 40 to 55 with acute COVID-19. Both conserved end residues are part of each CDR3. Each record gives: V gene, clone size, CDR3 protein. Size is stated for part of the rows, as once, few or many counts, or as a class when the clone is expanded.

v_call: TRBV10-2; clone_size: NA; cdr3_aa: CASTTDRDQPQHF
v_call: TRBV12-3/TRBV12-4; clone_size: NA; cdr3_aa: CASSAQGGYTF
v_call: TRBV13; clone_size: once; cdr3_aa: CASSIPGQNYYGYTF
v_call: TRBV30; clone_size: NA; cdr3_aa: CAWRDGKTSGIYEQYF
v_call: TRBV6-1; clone_size: once; cdr3_aa: CASSDFWGGATNEKLFF
v_call: TRBV7-3; clone_size: NA; cdr3_aa: CASSSGLAGFYEQYF
v_call: TRBV9; clone_size: NA; cdr3_aa: CASGDPQGREQYF
v_call: TRBV29-1; clone_size: NA; cdr3_aa: CSVTGTGDYGYTF
v_call: TRBV19; clone_size: NA; cdr3_aa: CASSPGQGTAEAFF
v_call: TRBV20-1; clone_size: NA; cdr3_aa: CSASFSGARGEGYTF
v_call: TRBV6-2/TRBV6-3; clone_size: NA; cdr3_aa: CASSYSHAGLAGPADTQYF
v_call: TRBV21-1; clone_size: NA; cdr3_aa: CASSNPSGTSSGANVLTF
v_call: TRBV28; clone_size: NA; cdr3_aa: CASFSEKLFF
v_call: TRBV6-6; clone_size: NA; cdr3_aa: CASKAYREGQPQHF
v_call: TRBV6-2/TRBV6-3; clone_size: NA; cdr3_aa: CASSYSALPGEGAMNTEAFF
v_call: TRBV5-1; clone_size: once; cdr3_aa: CASSNRPGTSGGAANTDTQYF
v_call: TRBV6-5; clone_size: NA; cdr3_aa: CASSPLQGAGELFF
v_call: TRBV3-1/TRBV3-2; clone_size: NA; cdr3_aa: CASSQAGTEFEQYF
v_call: TRBV9; clone_size: few; cdr3_aa: CASSFTGAATQYF
v_call: TRBV6-2/TRBV6-3; clone_size: NA; cdr3_aa: CASSSGTGGTMSNQPQHF
v_call: TRBV2; clone_size: once; cdr3_aa: CASSEFEKTEAFF
v_call: TRBV7-7; clone_size: NA; cdr3_aa: CASSRGQGAIEDEQFF
v_call: TRBV6-1; clone_size: NA; cdr3_aa: CASSETPDRGETQYF
v_call: TRBV11-2; clone_size: NA; cdr3_aa: CASSSEVYNEQFF
v_call: TRBV19; clone_size: NA; cdr3_aa: CASTRGRADEKLFF
v_call: TRBV11-2; clone_size: NA; cdr3_aa: CASRDPLAGGRPGELFF
v_call: TRBV6-5; clone_size: NA; cdr3_aa: CASRGVGAANYGYTF
v_call: TRBV7-6; clone_size: NA; cdr3_aa: CASSLKPSGGSTDTQYF
v_call: TRBV3-1/TRBV3-2; clone_size: NA; cdr3_aa: CASSQDLRGKAFF